This T cell receptor beta chain was documented in a study of beta chain features in type 1 diabetes. Study-level points and caveats: In type 1 diabetes patients, VDJ junctions had fewer insertions; deletions at these junctions were more frequent. Any HLA effect on TCRB rearrangement was left unresolved by small sub-analyses.

Sorting that relied on CD45RO/CCR7/CD25/CD127/CD95/CD27 yielded CD4+ naive, central memory, regulatory and stem cell-like memory cells. Without exception, sorted populations had purity beyond 98%. CDR3 length: 12 amino acids. The germline V gene encodes CDR1 SQVTM and CDR2 ANQGSEA. Trimming took off 4 bases at V and 4 bases at J, with 10 bases between the two ends. Remarks on this clone: The antigen is unknown. The same CDR3 is also encoded by other DNA sequences in this sample.

All of the isolated RNA was reverse transcribed, so expressed TCRB transcripts were sequenced. The table came from immunoSEQ multiplex PCR; TCRdb's copy has only in-frame clones and leaves some out. Of 350,000 to 400,000 clones listed, over 12% are singletons. V and J are TRBV29-1 and TRBJ1-1, with a possible D match to TRBD1 (5 bases). Material for sequencing was naive CD4+ T cells from blood. The receptor comes from a woman between 18 and 30 years old in good health. DNA for the CDR3: TGCAGCGTTGCAGGGTTCACCACTGAAGCTTTCTTT. It codes for CSVAGFTTEAFF.